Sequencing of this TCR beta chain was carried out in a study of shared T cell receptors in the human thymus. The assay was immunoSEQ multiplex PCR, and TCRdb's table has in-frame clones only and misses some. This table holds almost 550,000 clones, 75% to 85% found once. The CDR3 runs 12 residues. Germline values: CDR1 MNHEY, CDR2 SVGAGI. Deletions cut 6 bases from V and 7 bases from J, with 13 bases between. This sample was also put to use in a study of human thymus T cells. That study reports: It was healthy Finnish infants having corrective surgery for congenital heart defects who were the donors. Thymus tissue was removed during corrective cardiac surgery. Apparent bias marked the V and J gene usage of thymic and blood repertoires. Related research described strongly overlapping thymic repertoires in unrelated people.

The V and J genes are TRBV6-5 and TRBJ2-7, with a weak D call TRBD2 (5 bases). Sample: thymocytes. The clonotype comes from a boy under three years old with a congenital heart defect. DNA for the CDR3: TGTGCCAGCAGCACCGGACGAGGGGAGCAGTACTTC. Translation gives CASSTGRGEQYF.